This record concerns one T cell receptor beta chain sequence. Antigen unknown. This sample stems from a study of T cell responses to AZD1222 COVID-19 vaccine. Study context: Timing groups of about 4 and about 12 weeks for second doses were pooled. The study's findings and limits: With dominance at 160-218 and 743-854, vaccine-associated CD4 TCRs spanned spike. Spike-specific TCR depth and breadth grew after two AZD1222 doses.

The repertoire was sequenced with immunoSEQ multiplex PCR; TCRdb's copy has only in-frame clones and lacks some. Of roughly 91,000 clones listed, around 90% are singletons. The CDR3 contains 15 residues. After removal of 3 bases from V and 5 bases from J, the junction contained 9 bases not matched to a gene. Germline-derived CDR1 and CDR2 are SEHNR and FQNEAQ (reference sequence). This TCR came from an adult in good health. The rearrangement links TRBV7-9 to TRBJ1-1; 7 positions agree with TRBD1. Sequenced here: peripheral blood, sampled on day 0 of AZD1222 vaccination. In DNA, the CDR3 is TGTGCCAGCAGCTTGTTGACAGGGTTGGGTACTGAAGCTTTCTTT. It yields the protein CASSLLTGLGTEAFF.